A selection of T cell receptor beta chains follows, all from one sample in a study of T cell responses to AZD1222 COVID-19 vaccine. The protocol was immunoSEQ multiplex PCR, while the TCRdb copy is restricted to in-frame clones and leaves out a portion. The sample includes over 150,000 clones, more than 75% of them seen just once. Sequencing was performed on peripheral blood, taken 28 days after the second AZD1222 dose. These TCRs come from an adult who received the AZD1222 COVID-19 vaccine. The CDR3 runs from the conserved cysteine through the conserved F or W. D genes are given only for firm matches. Only part of the rows carry a size: once, few, many, or a class if the clone is expanded.

D gene	clone size	V gene	J gene	CDR3 protein	CDR3 DNA
-	-	TRBV20-1	TRBJ1-2	CSASLFTF	TGCAGTGCCAGTCTTTTTACCTTC
-	-	TRBV7-3	TRBJ1-6	CASSLAGNSPLHF	TGTGCCAGCAGCTTGGCGGGAAATTCACCCCTCCACTTT
-	-	TRBV27	TRBJ1-6	CASSLIAGTNSPLHF	TGTGCCAGCAGTTTAATTGCAGGGACTAATTCACCCCTCCACTTT
-	-	TRBV18	TRBJ2-2	CASSRGGELFF	TGTGCCAGCTCACGAGGCGGGGAGCTGTTTTTT
TRBD1	-	TRBV13	TRBJ1-1	CASSVRQGRGDTEAFF	TGTGCCAGCAGCGTCCGACAGGGTAGGGGGGACACTGAAGCTTTCTTT
-	-	TRBV6-5	TRBJ2-3	CASSYSWTDTQYF	TGTGCCAGCAGTTACTCGTGGACAGATACGCAGTATTTT
TRBD1	-	TRBV5-1	TRBJ1-2	CASSGDTGTGGVYGYTF	TGCGCCAGCAGCGGGGACACCGGGACAGGGGGCGTATATGGCTACACCTTC
-	-	TRBV6-5	TRBJ1-1	CASNRDGGGEAFF	TGTGCCAGCAACCGTGACGGTGGGGGTGAAGCTTTCTTT
-	few	TRBV4-3	TRBJ2-2	CASSQDRIGELFF	TGCGCCAGCAGCCAAGACAGGATCGGGGAGCTGTTTTTT
-	once	TRBV7-9	TRBJ2-7	CASSLEWRGDTYEQYF	TGTGCCAGCAGCTTAGAGTGGCGGGGAGATACCTACGAGCAGTACTTC
TRBD1	-	TRBV5-4	TRBJ2-7	CASSQTGPGEQYF	TGTGCCAGCAGCCAGACAGGGCCAGGCGAGCAGTACTTC
TRBD2	-	TRBV19	TRBJ2-3	CASTPGTSGGYTDTQYF	TGTGCCAGTACTCCCGGGACTAGCGGGGGCTACACAGATACGCAGTATTTT
TRBD2	-	TRBV6-5	TRBJ2-1	CASTLSGAGEDEQFF	TGTGCCAGCACTTTATCGGGAGCGGGGGAAGATGAGCAGTTCTTC
TRBD1	-	TRBV2	TRBJ1-5	CASSASGTGLSLRNQPQHF	TGTGCCAGCAGTGCCTCCGGGACAGGCCTCTCCCTTCGCAATCAGCCCCAGCATTTT
-	-	TRBV5-4	TRBJ1-5	CASSPDPGINQPQHF	TGTGCCAGCAGCCCCGATCCCGGGATCAATCAGCCCCAGCATTTT
-	-	TRBV19	TRBJ1-2	CASKERDNGYTF	TGTGCCAGTAAAGAGCGTGACAATGGCTACACCTTC